The source of this TCR beta chain is a study of blood T cell repertoires in COVID-19. Study-level background: The analysed material was cDNA or gDNA that came from T cells, B-cell-depleted T cells, or PBMCs.

The CDR3 totals 13 residues. Trimming took 5 bases from V and 7 from J; bases not matched to a gene: 6. Germline assignment: CDR1 WNHNN and CDR2 SYGVQD (reference sequence). Assay: immunoSEQ multiplex PCR; the TCRdb copy retains only in-frame clones and omits some. The sample holds fewer than 200,000 clones; approximately 82% are singletons and the top ten take more than 4.5%. This sequence joins TRBV10-1 and TRBJ1-2; 8 bases are a match to TRBD1. Sequenced input: PBMCs or T cells enriched from blood (not recorded which). The receptor was isolated from a woman aged 60 to 75 with acute COVID-19. CDR3 nucleotides: TGCGCCAGCAGTTCAGACAGGGGTGCTGGCTACACCTTC. It yields the protein CASSSDRGAGYTF.